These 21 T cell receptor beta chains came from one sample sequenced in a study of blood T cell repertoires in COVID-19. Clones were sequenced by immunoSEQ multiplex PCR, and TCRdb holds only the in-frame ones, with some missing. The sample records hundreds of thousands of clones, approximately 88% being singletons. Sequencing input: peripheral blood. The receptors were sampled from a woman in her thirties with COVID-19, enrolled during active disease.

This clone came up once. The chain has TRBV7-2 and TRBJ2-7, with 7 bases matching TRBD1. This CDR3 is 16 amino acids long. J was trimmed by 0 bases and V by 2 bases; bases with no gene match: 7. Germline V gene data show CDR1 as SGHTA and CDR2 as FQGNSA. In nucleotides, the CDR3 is TGTGCCAGCAGCTTACCCCGGACAGGTGGCTCCTACGAGCAGTACTTC. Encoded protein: CASSLPRTGGSYEQYF.

The CDR3 sequence is CASSPPPYRDSYEQYF. The CDR3, as DNA: TGTGCCAGCTCACCACCCCCGTACAGGGACTCCTACGAGCAGTACTTC. This chain connects TRBV18 to TRBJ2-7, with a tentative D call TRBD1 (6 bases). Per the germline V gene, CDR1 is KGHSH and CDR2 is LQKENI. V lost 0 bases and J 0 bases, leaving 12 bases between the germline ends. The CDR3 spans 16 residues. Based on the CDR3 plus reference TRBV18 and TRBJ2-7, the full variable domain is NAGVMQNPRHLVRRRGQEARLRCSPMKGHSHVYWYRQLPEEGLKFMVYLQKENIIDESGMPKERFSAEFPKEGPSILRIQQVVRGDSAAYFCASSPPPYRDSYEQYFGPGTRLTVT.

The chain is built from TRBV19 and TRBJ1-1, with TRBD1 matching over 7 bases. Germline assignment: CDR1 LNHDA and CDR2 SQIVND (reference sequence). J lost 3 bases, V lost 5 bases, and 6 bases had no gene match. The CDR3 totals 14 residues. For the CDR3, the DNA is TGTGCCAGTAGTCTACTTCAGGGGGACACTGAAGCTTTCTTT. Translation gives CASSLLQGDTEAFF.

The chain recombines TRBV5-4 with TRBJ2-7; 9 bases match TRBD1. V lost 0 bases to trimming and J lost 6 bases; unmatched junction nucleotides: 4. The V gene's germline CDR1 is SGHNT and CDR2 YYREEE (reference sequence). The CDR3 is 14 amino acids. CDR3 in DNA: TGTGCCAGCAGCTTGGAGGGGACAGGGAGCGAGCAGTACTTC. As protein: CASSLEGTGSEQYF.

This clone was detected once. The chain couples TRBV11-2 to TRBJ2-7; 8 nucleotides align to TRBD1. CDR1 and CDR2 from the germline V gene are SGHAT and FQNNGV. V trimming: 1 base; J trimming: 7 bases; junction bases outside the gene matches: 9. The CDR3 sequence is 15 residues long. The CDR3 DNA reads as TGTGCCAGCAGCTTAGGGGCAGGGGGCGCTTGGGAGCAGTACGTC. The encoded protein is CASSLGAGGAWEQYV.

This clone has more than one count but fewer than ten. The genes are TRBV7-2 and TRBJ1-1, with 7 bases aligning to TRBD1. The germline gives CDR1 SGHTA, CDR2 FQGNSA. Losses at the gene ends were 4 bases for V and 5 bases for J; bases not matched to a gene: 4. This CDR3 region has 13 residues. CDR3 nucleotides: TGTGCCAGCAGCTCAGACAGGGAAACTGAAGCTTTCTTT. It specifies CASSSDRETEAFF.

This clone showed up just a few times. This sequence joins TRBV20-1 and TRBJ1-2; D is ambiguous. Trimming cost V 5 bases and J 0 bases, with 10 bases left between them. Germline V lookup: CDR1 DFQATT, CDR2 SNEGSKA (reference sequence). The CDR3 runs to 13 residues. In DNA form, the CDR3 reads TGCAGTGCTCGTGCCCGAGCTAACTATGGCTACACCTTC. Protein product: CSARARANYGYTF.

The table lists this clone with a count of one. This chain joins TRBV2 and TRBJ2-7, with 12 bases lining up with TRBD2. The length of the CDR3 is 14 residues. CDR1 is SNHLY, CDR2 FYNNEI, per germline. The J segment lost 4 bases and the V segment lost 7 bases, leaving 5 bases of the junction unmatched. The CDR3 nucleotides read TGTGCCAGCACTGCGACTAGCGGGAGTTACGAGCAGTACGTC. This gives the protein CASTATSGSYEQYV.

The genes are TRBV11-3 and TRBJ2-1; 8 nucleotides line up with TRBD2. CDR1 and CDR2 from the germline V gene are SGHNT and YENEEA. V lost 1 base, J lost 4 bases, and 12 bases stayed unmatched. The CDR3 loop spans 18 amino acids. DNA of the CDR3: TGTGCCAGCAGCTTAGGGGCCGGAGCGGGAGTTTGGTACAATGAGCAGTTCTTC. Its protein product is CASSLGAGAGVWYNEQFF.

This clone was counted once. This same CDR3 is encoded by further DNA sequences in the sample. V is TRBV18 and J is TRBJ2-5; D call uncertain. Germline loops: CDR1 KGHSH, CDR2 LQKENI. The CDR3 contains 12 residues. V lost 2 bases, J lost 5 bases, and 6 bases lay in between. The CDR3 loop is CASSPYQETQYF. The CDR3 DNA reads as TGTGCCAGCTCACCATATCAGGAGACCCAGTACTTC.

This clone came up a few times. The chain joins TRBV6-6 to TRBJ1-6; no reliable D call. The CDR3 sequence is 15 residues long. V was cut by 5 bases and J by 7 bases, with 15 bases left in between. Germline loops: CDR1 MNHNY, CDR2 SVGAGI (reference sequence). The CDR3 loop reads CASSLRHGENSPLHF. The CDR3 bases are TGTGCCAGCAGTCTCCGACACGGTGAAAATTCACCCCTCCACTTT.

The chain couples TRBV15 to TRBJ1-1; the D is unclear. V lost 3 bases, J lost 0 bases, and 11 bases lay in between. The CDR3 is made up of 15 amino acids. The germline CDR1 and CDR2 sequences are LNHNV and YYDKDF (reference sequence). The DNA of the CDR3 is TGTGCCACCAGCAGTAGAGATCGTCTGAACACTGAAGCTTTCTTT. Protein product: CATSSRDRLNTEAFF.

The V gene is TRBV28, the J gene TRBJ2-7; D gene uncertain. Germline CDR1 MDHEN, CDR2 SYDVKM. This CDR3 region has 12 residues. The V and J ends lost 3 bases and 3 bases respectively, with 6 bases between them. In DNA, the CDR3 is TGTGCCAGCAGTTTTAGTCTCTACGAGCAGTACTTC. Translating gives CASSFSLYEQYF.

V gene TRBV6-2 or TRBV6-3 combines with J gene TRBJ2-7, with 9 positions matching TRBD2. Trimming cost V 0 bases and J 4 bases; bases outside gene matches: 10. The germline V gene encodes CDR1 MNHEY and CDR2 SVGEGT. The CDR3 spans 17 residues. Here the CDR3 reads CASSYSFERGDLYEQYF. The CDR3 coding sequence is TGTGCCAGCAGTTACTCCTTTGAGCGGGGGGACCTATACGAGCAGTACTTC.

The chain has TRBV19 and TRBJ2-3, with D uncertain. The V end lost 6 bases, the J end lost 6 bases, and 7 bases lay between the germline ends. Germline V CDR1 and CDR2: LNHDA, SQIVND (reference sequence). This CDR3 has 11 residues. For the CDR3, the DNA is TGTGCCAGTAGCTCTCTGGATACGCAGTATTTT. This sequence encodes CASSSLDTQYF.

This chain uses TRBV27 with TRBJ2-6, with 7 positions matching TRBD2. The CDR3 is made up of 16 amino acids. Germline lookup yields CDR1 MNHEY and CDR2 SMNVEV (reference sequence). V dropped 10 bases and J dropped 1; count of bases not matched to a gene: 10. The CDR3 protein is CATSWGGGSGANVLTF. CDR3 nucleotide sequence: TGTGCCACTTCCTGGGGGGGAGGGTCTGGGGCCAACGTCCTGACTTTC. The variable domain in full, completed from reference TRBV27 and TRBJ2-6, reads EAQVTQNPRYLITVTGKKLTVTCSQNMNHEYMSWYRQDPGLGLRQIYYSMNVEVTDKGDVPEGYKVSRKEKRNFPLILESPSPNQTSLYFCATSWGGGSGANVLTFGAGSRLTVL.

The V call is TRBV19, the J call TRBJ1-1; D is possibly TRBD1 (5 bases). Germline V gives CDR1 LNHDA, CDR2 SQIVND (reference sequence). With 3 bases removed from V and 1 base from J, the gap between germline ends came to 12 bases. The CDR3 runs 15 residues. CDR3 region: CASSIQWQGNTEAFF. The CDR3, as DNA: TGTGCCAGTAGTATCCAATGGCAGGGGAACACTGAAGCTTTCTTT.

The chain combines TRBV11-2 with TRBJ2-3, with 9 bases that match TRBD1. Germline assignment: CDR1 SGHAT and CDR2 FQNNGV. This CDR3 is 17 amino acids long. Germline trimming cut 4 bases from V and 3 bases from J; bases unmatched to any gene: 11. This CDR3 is CASSSGQWDRATDTQYF. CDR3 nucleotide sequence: TGTGCCAGCAGCTCGGGTCAGTGGGACAGGGCGACAGATACGCAGTATTTT.

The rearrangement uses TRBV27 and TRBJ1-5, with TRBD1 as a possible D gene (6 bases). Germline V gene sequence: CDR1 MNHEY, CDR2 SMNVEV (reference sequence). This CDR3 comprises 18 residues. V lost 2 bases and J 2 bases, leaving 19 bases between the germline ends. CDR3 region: CASSLNPRTVLGNQPQHF. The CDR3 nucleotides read TGTGCCAGCAGTTTAAATCCCAGGACAGTATTAGGCAATCAGCCCCAGCATTTT.

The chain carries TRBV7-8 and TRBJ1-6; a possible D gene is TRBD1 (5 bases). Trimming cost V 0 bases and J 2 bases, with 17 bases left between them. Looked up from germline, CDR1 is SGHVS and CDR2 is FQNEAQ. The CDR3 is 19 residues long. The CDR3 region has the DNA TGTGCCAGCAGCTTAGCGCTAAGGAGGGGAGCCCCCTATAATTCACCCCTCCACTTT. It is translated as CASSLALRRGAPYNSPLHF.

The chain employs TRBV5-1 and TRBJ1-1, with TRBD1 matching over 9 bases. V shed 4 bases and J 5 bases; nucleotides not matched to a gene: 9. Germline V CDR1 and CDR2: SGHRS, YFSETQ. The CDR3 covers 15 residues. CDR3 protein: CASSMGTGLDTEAFF. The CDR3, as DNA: TGCGCCAGCAGCATGGGGACAGGGCTGGATACTGAAGCTTTCTTT.